There are many counts of the clone carrying this T cell receptor beta chain. The antigen is unknown. The entire patient cohort was treatment-naive prior to thyroid surgery. The sample originates from a study of metastatic and nonmetastatic thyroid tumors. Study-wide points: Malignant thyroid tumors reportedly had TCR beta diversity that was significantly higher than in benign nodules, in blood and tumor.

TCRdb re-called the PCR reads via MiXCR. In the table there are about 82,000 clones, around 13% of which are singletons. The CDR3 loop spans 16 amino acids. The germline CDR1 and CDR2 sequences are DFQATT and SNEGSKA (reference sequence). The junction had 10 bases not matched to a gene; V was cut back by 1 base and J by 5 bases. The clonotype originates from a female donor with papillary thyroid cancer or a benign thyroid nodule (not recorded which). Some clones in this sample may be carry-over from other donors' samples. The V gene is TRBV20-1, the J gene TRBJ1-4, with 7 bases identical to TRBD1. Sample: tumor tissue. CDR3 loop: CSARARQGRRNEKLFF. DNA of the CDR3: TGCAGTGCTAGAGCAAGACAGGGACGGCGGAATGAAAAACTGTTTTTT.